One and the same sample provided the 2 T cell receptor beta chains below, sequenced in a study of shared clonotypes between healthy human individuals. Some clones are missing from TCRdb's copy, which holds only in-frame ones; the method was immunoSEQ multiplex PCR. Among roughly 850,000 clones listed, roughly 96% were seen once. Naivety among CD8 cells was defined by CD45RO negativity and positive CCR7 selection, thereby excluding terminally differentiated effector memory CD45RA+ cells. Material: naive CD8+ T cells sorted from blood. The receptors derive from a man younger than 45 in good health.

A remark on this clone: This CDR3 is also generated by other DNA sequences in the sample. The rearrangement uses TRBV4-1 and TRBJ2-3; TRBD1 or TRBD2 may be the D gene (5 bases each). The CDR3 has 13 amino acids. Germline CDR1 is MGHRA and CDR2 is YSYEKL. V dropped 0 bases and J dropped 7 bases, with 8 bases sitting between them. In nucleotides, the CDR3 is TGCGCCAGCAGCCAAGATCGGGGACATACGCAGTATTTT. It yields the protein CASSQDRGHTQYF.

V gene TRBV28 combines with J gene TRBJ2-7; a possible D gene is TRBD2 (5 bases). Germline V gene sequence: CDR1 MDHEN, CDR2 SYDVKM. CDR3 size: 15 residues. Between the trimmed V and J ends, which lost 3 bases and 3 bases, there was a span of 15 bases. CDR3 region: CASSFPLSGVYEQYF. CDR3 in DNA: TGTGCCAGCAGTTTTCCACTCTCCGGGGTCTACGAGCAGTACTTC.